This T cell receptor (beta chain) was sequenced in a study of cytomegalovirus exposure and HLA in healthy donors. The PCR was carried out with 60 Vbeta primers and 13 Jbeta primers. Here immunoSEQ multiplex PCR was the method, and the copy in TCRdb shows in-frame clones only, minus some. The sample consists of 190,000 or so clones, around 83% of them appearing once. V dropped 0 bases and J dropped 14; count of bases not matched to a gene: 7. The CDR3 sequence is 13 residues long. CDR1 is LGHNA and CDR2 is YSLEER in the germline V gene. V usage is TRBV4-3 and J usage is TRBJ1-3; the match to TRBD1 covers 7 bases. Input material: PBMCs. This clonotype was obtained from a woman aged 50 to 65 in good health and CMV-seropositive. This CDR3 is CASSQDPQGELYF. DNA of the CDR3: TGCGCCAGCAGCCAAGATCCGCAGGGGGAGCTATATTTT.